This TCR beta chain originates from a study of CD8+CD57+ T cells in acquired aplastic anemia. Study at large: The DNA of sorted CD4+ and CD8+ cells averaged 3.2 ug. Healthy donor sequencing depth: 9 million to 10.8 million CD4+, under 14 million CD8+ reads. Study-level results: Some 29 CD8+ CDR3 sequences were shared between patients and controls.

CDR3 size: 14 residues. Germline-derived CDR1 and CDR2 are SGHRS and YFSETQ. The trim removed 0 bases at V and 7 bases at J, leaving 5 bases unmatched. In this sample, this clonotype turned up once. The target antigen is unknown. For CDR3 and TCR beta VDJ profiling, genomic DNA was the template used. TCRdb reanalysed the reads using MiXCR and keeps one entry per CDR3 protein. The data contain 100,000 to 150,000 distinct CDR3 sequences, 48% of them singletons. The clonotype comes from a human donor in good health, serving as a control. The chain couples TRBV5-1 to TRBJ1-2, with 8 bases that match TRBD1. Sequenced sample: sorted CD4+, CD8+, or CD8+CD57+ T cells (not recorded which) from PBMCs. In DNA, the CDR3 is TGCGCCAGCAGCTTGGTAGGACAGGGAGCTGGCTACACCTTC. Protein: CASSLVGQGAGYTF.